The next 21 T cell receptor beta chains were all read from a single sample in a study of Ad26.COV2.S vaccination and SARS-CoV-2 variants (dated by TCRdb to about 2021). Read against the paper, the sample's treatment or condition label means: around 19 received Ad26.COV2.S at low or high dose, single or two shots; a few received placebo; per-sample allocation not given. Repertoires of vaccine and placebo recipients were sequenced from samples collected on day 63 after the first injection. Preparation of the library involved the immunoSEQ multiplex PCR assay. The source is immuneACCESS, and TCRdb retained only in-frame sequences with V and J called. Part of the clones is not carried over; for the studies checked, unresolved V genes explain less than half of this, and the remainder is unexplained. This sample gives about half a million clones in total; 80% to 90% of them show up just once. The top ten constitute over 1.5% of the sample.

The source material was peripheral blood, sampled in a trial of Ad26.COV2.S vaccine versus placebo. The source of these receptors is a person aged 18 to 59 who received the Ad26.COV2.S COVID-19 vaccine or a placebo.

The V call is TRBV14, the J call TRBJ2-2; the D is unclear. The germline CDR1 and CDR2 sequences are SGHDN and FVKESK. This CDR3 has 14 amino acids. V was pared by 4 bases and J by 7 bases, with 13 bases between. Written as DNA, the CDR3 is TGTGCCAGCAGCCGAAGGGCTCAGGTCGGGGAGCTGTTTTTT. Its protein product is CASSRRAQVGELFF.

In DNA form, the CDR3 reads TGTGCCAGCAGTTACCTACGGGACCGGGGCAATCAGCCCCAGCATTTT. Encoded protein: CASSYLRDRGNQPQHF. V and J are TRBV6-5 and TRBJ1-5; the D gene is possibly TRBD1 (5 bases). The CDR3 is made up of 16 amino acids. CDR1 and CDR2 (germline): MNHEY, SVGAGI. V was trimmed by 2 bases and J by 2 bases, leaving 13 bases between them.

The chain uses TRBV2 and TRBJ2-2; 11 bases agree with TRBD2. Germline V CDR1 and CDR2: SNHLY, FYNNEI. V lost 0 bases to trimming and J lost 7 bases; unmatched junction nucleotides: 13. CDR3 length equals 19 residues. CDR3 sequence reads: CASSEAVWVASGRIGELFF. In nucleotides, the CDR3 is TGTGCCAGCAGTGAAGCGGTCTGGGTGGCTAGCGGGAGGATCGGGGAGCTGTTTTTT.

The rearrangement joins TRBV7-2 to TRBJ2-3; 8 bases are shared with TRBD2. This CDR3 contains 18 residues. Germline lookup yields CDR1 SGHTA and CDR2 FQGNSA. The V segment lost 2 bases and the J segment 0 bases; nucleotides outside the gene matches: 10. CDR3 residues: CASSLFLRRGASTDTQYF. The CDR3 DNA sequence: TGTGCCAGCAGCTTATTCCTCCGGCGGGGGGCGAGCACAGATACGCAGTATTTT.

The rearrangement links TRBV30 to TRBJ1-5; TRBD1 matches at 8 bases. The J segment lost 2 bases and the V segment lost 4 bases, leaving 7 bases of the junction unmatched. Germline-derived CDR1 and CDR2 are GTSNPN and SVGIG (reference sequence). The CDR3 consists of 15 residues. CDR3 nucleotides: TGTGCCTGGACAAACCCGGGACAGGGCAATCAGCCCCAGCATTTT. As protein: CAWTNPGQGNQPQHF. Full variable domain (missing parts from reference TRBV30 and TRBJ1-5): SQTIHQWPATLVQPVGSPLSLECTVEGTSNPNLYWYRQAAGRGLQLLFYSVGIGQISSEVPQNLSASRPQDRQFILSSKKLLLSDSGFYLCAWTNPGQGNQPQHFGDGTRLSIL.

The V call is TRBV2, the J call TRBJ1-2; no definite D call. CDR1 is SNHLY, CDR2 FYNNEI, per germline. Trimming left V 4 bases short and J 4 bases short, with 7 bases between. The CDR3 covers 12 residues. Here the CDR3 reads CASSVGSYGYTF. The CDR3 DNA follows: TGTGCCAGCAGTGTTGGGAGCTATGGCTACACCTTC.

The chain links TRBV19 to TRBJ2-1, with 13 bases matching TRBD2. This CDR3 contains 18 residues. In germline, CDR1 is LNHDA, CDR2 SQIVND (reference sequence). The trim removed 1 base at V and 2 bases at J, leaving 5 bases unmatched. CDR3 sequence reads: CASSIGTSGRSPYNEQFF. Here the CDR3 DNA reads TGTGCCAGTAGTATAGGGACTAGCGGGAGATCTCCCTACAATGAGCAGTTCTTC.

The rearrangement joins TRBV2 to TRBJ1-2; D possibly corresponds to TRBD1 (5 bases). The CDR3 has 12 amino acids. Trimming left V 6 bases short and J 9 bases short, with 14 bases between. Germline assignment: CDR1 SNHLY and CDR2 FYNNEI. CDR3 nucleotides: TGTGCCAGCAGGCCAACTGGGGCGCGCTACACCTTC. This translates into CASRPTGARYTF.

The chain joins TRBV28 to TRBJ2-7, with 7 bases that match TRBD1. CDR1 is MDHEN, CDR2 SYDVKM, per germline. The CDR3 consists of 14 residues. Trimming removed 6 bases from V and 3 bases from J; junction bases left unmatched: 8. In DNA form, the CDR3 reads TGTGCCAGCAGGAGACAGGGTTCCCACTACGAGCAGTACTTC. It translates to CASRRQGSHYEQYF.

The chain couples TRBV7-6 to TRBJ2-1, with a weak D call TRBD1 (6 bases). Germline V lookup: CDR1 SGHVS, CDR2 FNYEAQ. The CDR3 has 17 amino acids. V dropped 1 base and J dropped 0 bases, with 13 bases sitting between them. This CDR3 is CASSLVQGPSSYNEQFF. The DNA for the CDR3 is TGTGCCAGCAGCTTAGTTCAGGGGCCGAGCTCCTACAATGAGCAGTTCTTC.

This clone was observed a single time. This CDR3 reads CASSSSGRVTQYF. CDR3 nucleotides: TGTGCCAGCAGCTCGTCGGGAAGAGTGACCCAGTACTTC. The chain joins TRBV11-2 to TRBJ2-5; D perhaps matches TRBD2 (5 bases). Between the trimmed V and J ends, which lost 4 bases and 7 bases, there was a span of 13 bases. Germline V gene data show CDR1 as SGHAT and CDR2 as FQNNGV. This CDR3 is 13 amino acids long. Full variable domain (rest looked up from reference TRBV11-2 and TRBJ2-5): EAGVAQSPRYKIIEKRQSVAFWCNPISGHATLYWYQQILGQGPKLLIQFQNNGVVDDSQLPKDRFSAERLKGVDSTLKIQPAKLEDSAVYLCASSSSGRVTQYFGPGTRLLVL.

As to this clone: Relative to the germline gene, one junction end is altered; a read error may explain this. V and J are TRBV18 and TRBJ1-1; D unresolved. Germline lookup yields CDR1 KGHSH and CDR2 LQKENI. This CDR3 contains 14 residues. The CDR3 region has the DNA TGTGCCAGCTCCCCACAAGTCGGGCGGACTGAAGCTTTCTTT. This translates into CASSPQVGRTEAFF.

The chain carries TRBV6-2 or TRBV6-3 and TRBJ2-7; 8 bases line up with TRBD1. Germline V lookup: CDR1 MNHEY, CDR2 SVGEGT. The CDR3 is made up of 13 amino acids. J gave up 6 bases and V 4 bases, and 5 bases lay outside the gene matches. CDR3 in amino acids: CASSSSGGGEQYF. The CDR3, as DNA: TGTGCCAGCAGTTCATCAGGGGGCGGCGAGCAGTACTTC.

V usage is TRBV4-1 and J usage is TRBJ2-1; D is unresolved. CDR1 MGHRA and CDR2 YSYEKL come from the germline V gene. The CDR3 contains 13 residues. V gave up 4 bases and J gave up 13 bases, with 17 bases separating them. The CDR3 DNA is TGCGCCAGCAGCCCTCCGGAGCTAGTTCTCCAGTTCTTC. Its protein product is CASSPPELVLQFF.

The chain couples TRBV4-1 to TRBJ1-1, with D possibly matching TRBD1 (6 bases). Germline CDR1 MGHRA, CDR2 YSYEKL. The CDR3 sequence is 16 residues long. V dropped 4 bases and J dropped 0 bases, with 15 bases sitting between them. The CDR3 loop is CASSLLPGHLNTEAFF. Written as DNA, the CDR3 is TGCGCCAGCAGCCTCCTCCCGGGACACTTGAACACTGAAGCTTTCTTT.

This sequence joins TRBV9 and TRBJ2-3; 8 positions agree with TRBD1. The CDR3 is made up of 17 amino acids. The germline CDR1 and CDR2 sequences are SGDLS and YYNGEE. V lost 3 bases to trimming and J lost 0 bases; unmatched junction nucleotides: 9. CDR3 amino acids: CASSAGRQGPSTDTQYF. As DNA, the CDR3 is TGTGCCAGCAGCGCAGGAAGACAGGGGCCCAGCACAGATACGCAGTATTTT.

This rearrangement joins TRBV6-5 to TRBJ1-1, with D uncertain. CDR1 is MNHEY, CDR2 SVGAGI, per germline. This CDR3 spans 15 amino acids. V lost 0 bases, J lost 4 bases, and 12 bases lay in between. The CDR3 loop is CASSYSTFQGTEAFF. CDR3 in DNA: TGTGCCAGCAGTTACTCGACTTTCCAAGGCACTGAAGCTTTCTTT.

The count of this clone is one. This chain connects TRBV11-2 to TRBJ2-5, with D possibly TRBD1 on 6 matching bases. The CDR3 contains 14 residues. Per germline, CDR1 SGHAT and CDR2 FQNNGV. Trimming removed 5 bases at V and 5 bases at J, with 15 bases between. The CDR3 coding sequence is TGTGCCAGCAGCCAAGCGACAGGTACTGAGACCCAGTACTTC. Translated: CASSQATGTETQYF.

This CDR3 is CASSVVAGGSETQYF. The CDR3 DNA sequence: TGTGCCAGCAGCGTAGTGGCAGGCGGGTCAGAGACCCAGTACTTC. The genes are TRBV9 and TRBJ2-5; maybe TRBD2 (5 bases). The germline V gene has CDR1 SGDLS and CDR2 YYNGEE. Trimming took off 0 bases at V and 4 bases at J, with 13 bases between the two ends. There are 15 residues in the CDR3. Looking up the rest from reference TRBV9 and TRBJ2-5 gives the full variable domain: DSGVTQTPKHLITATGQRVTLRCSPRSGDLSVYWYQQSLDQGLQFLIQYYNGEERAKGNILERFSAQQFPDLHSELNLSSLELGDSALYFCASSVVAGGSETQYFGPGTRLLVL.

This chain's CDR3 is CASSQDPSEQGAGYTF. In DNA, the CDR3 is TGCGCCAGCAGCCAAGATCCCTCAGAACAGGGGGCTGGCTACACCTTC. The rearrangement links TRBV4-1 to TRBJ1-2; TRBD1 agrees at 9 bases. V gave up 0 bases and J gave up 7 bases; unmatched junction bases: 9. The CDR3 spans 16 residues. Germline CDR1 is MGHRA and CDR2 is YSYEKL.

The chain uses TRBV6-5 and TRBJ1-2; D remains ambiguous. V was trimmed by 0 bases and J by 7 bases, leaving 9 bases between them. The CDR3 extends over 13 amino acids. The germline gives CDR1 MNHEY, CDR2 SVGAGI. The CDR3 DNA is TGTGCCAGCAGTTACTCGCAACGGAGTGGCTACACCTTC. Protein product: CASSYSQRSGYTF.